A single T cell receptor beta chain is shown here with its context. This clonotype is identified as medium-sized (0.01 to 0.1%). Its antigen is still unknown. Base qualities are not at hand, and no much larger clone is one base apart. TCR libraries were constructed from 350 to 400 ng RNA using the Immunoverse kit, and molecular barcoded adaptors covering alpha/delta and beta/gamma chains were employed. TCR library preparation used the same RNA that went into transcriptome sequencing. TCR libraries were sequenced on an Illumina HiSeq 4000 with 2 x 150 cycles. The study's processing was this. MiXCR aligned TCR reads to human V, D, J and C references and assembled the aligned reads into CDR3 clonotypes, with quality filtering and error correction included. The tcR package in R was used for analysis of clonotype counts and gene usage diversity. For inspection of raw mapping reads, RNA-seq reads were mapped by STAR aligner version 2.5.3a onto GRCh37 of the human genome. IR-seq fastq files were randomly downsampled with Seqtk 1.3 to test the effect of sequencing depth on detected clonotypes. TCRdb ran its own pipeline on the public reads, namely fastp trimming at Q25 and MiXCR clone calling, and kept in-frame beta chains. Each CDR3 protein gets just one entry, which takes the most common genes and DNA from the rows behind it. These V and J calls derive from TCRdb rather than the authors' analysis. For this sample the table gives more than 35,000 distinct CDR3 sequences, of which roughly 15% were detected only once. The leading ten clones occupy around 37% of the sample.

The entry originates in a study of read filtering for tumor transcriptome and immune sequencing (TCRdb year 2020). Background on the whole study: The cohort had 16 to 20 male and approximately 15 female patients with a mean age of around 70 years, ranging from about 40 to 85. After DNase treatment, whole-transcriptome libraries were prepared using the TruSeq RNA Access Library Prep Kit. Using the same bone marrow samples, the study compared TCR repertoires obtained by targeted immune repertoire sequencing with those obtained by bulk whole-transcriptome sequencing. By revised international staging, 8 patients were R-ISS I, about 16 were R-ISS II and more than five were R-ISS III. TCR-region mapped reads per sample ranged from about 3.5 to 11 million with IR-seq versus only about 85 to 1273 with RNA-seq. As a main aim, a read-filtering strategy for immune repertoire data was addressed, with the specific question being whether clonotypes supported by a single read should be removed. Paper-wide results and their limitations: IR-seq captured clonotypes at much higher depth and more reliably than RNA-seq, and smaller IR-seq throughput sufficed to identify most shared clonotypes. In IR-seq, 80% to 85% of clonotypes but approximately 3.6% of total reads were represented by single-read clonotypes, whereas in RNA-seq, about 75% of clonotypes and more than 35% of reads were represented by single-read clonotypes. Rather than purified T cells, the sorted CD138-negative fraction was a mixed bone marrow immune population. Removing single-read clonotypes increased the correlation between IR-seq and RNA-seq shared clonotype proportions.

The CDR3 runs 15 residues from the cysteine to the phenylalanine. This entry keeps only the CDR3 DNA: 45 bases, framed from base 1. V lost 4 bases and J lost 2 bases; the stretch between them is 13 bases long. CDR1 SGHKS and CDR2 YYEKEE were looked up in the germline V gene (reference sequence). Bone marrow was sampled from every patient at the time of active disease. Isolation of bone marrow mononuclear cells was performed by Ficoll-Hypaque density gradient centrifugation. Myeloma plasma cells were removed and CD138-negative cells were collected by negative selection after labeling with CD138 magnetic microbeads on a MACS separator. Flow cytometry with CD138 antibodies on an Attune NxT was used to check how pure the isolated cells were. Total RNA was extracted using TRIzol reagent and was quantified on a NanoDrop spectrophotometer. Paired RNA-seq and IR-seq were performed on the CD138-negative bone marrow sample of each patient.

The receptor chain draws on TRBV5-5 and TRBJ2-1; the D gene is possibly TRBD2, with 5 bases matching. Sequenced input: a population of CD138-negative cells sorted from bone marrow. The cell subset or site label here, explained by the study, means: bone marrow mononuclear cells depleted of CD138+ plasma/myeloma cells by negative magnetic selection. The TCR was taken from a donor over 35 with multiple myeloma. At the DNA level, the sequence is TGTGCCAGCAGCGCCGAGGGCTCCACCTACAATGAGCAGTTCTTC. Its protein reads: CASSAEGSTYNEQFF.